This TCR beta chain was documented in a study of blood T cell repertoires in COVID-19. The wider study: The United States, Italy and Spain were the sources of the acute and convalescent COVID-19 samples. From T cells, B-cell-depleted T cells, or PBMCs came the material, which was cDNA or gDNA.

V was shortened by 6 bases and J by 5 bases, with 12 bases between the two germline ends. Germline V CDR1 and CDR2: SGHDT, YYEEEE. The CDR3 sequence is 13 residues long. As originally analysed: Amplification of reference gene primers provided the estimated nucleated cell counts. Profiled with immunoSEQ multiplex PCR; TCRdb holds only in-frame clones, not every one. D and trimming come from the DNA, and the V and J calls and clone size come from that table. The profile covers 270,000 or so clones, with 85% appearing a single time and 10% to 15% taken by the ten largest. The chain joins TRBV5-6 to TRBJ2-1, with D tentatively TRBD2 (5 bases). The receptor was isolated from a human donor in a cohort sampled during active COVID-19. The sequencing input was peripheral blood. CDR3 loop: CASNPMGDNEQFF. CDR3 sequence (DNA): TGTGCCAGCAACCCGATGGGAGACAATGAGCAGTTCTTC.